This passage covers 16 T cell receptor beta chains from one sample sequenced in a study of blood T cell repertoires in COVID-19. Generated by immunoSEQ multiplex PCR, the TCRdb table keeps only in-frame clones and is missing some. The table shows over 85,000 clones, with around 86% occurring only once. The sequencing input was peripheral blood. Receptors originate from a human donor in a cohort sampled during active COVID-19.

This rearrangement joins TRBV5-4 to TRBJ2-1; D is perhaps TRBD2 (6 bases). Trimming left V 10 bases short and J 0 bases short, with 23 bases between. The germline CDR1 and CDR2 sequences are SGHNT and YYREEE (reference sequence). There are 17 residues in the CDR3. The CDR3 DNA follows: TGTGCCCCGAGGGGTAGCGGTCTCTTGAGCTCCTACAATGAGCAGTTCTTC. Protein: CAPRGSGLLSSYNEQFF.

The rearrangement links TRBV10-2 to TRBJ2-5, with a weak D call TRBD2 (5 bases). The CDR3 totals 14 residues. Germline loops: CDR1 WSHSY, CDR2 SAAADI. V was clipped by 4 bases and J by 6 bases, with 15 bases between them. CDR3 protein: CASSGAGGRKTQYF. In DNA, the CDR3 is TGCGCCAGCAGTGGAGCCGGAGGACGAAAGACCCAGTACTTC.

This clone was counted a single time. The CDR3 reads CASIGGGQAEQYF. CDR3 bases: TGTGCCAGCATCGGCGGTGGACAGGCCGAGCAGTACTTC. The V gene is TRBV6-6, the J gene TRBJ2-7, with 7 positions matching TRBD1. This CDR3 spans 13 amino acids. Germline CDR1 is MNHNY and CDR2 is SVGAGI (reference sequence). The V gene end was trimmed by 7 bases and the J gene end by 6 bases; junction bases not matched to a gene: 9.

CDR3 region: CASSEYGSGRVGDTQYF. CDR3 bases: TGTGCCAGCAGTGAATATGGGAGCGGGAGGGTAGGAGATACGCAGTATTTT. The chain couples TRBV25-1 to TRBJ2-3; 10 bases agree with TRBD2. The germline gives CDR1 MGHDK, CDR2 SYGVNS. The CDR3 totals 17 residues. Unmatched junction bases numbered 8, after V lost 0 bases and J lost 5 bases.

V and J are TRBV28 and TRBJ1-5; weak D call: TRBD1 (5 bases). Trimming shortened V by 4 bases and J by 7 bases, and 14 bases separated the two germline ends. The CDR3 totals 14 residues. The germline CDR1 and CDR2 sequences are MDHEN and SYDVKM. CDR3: CASSSVGEGQPQHF. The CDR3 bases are TGTGCCAGCAGTTCGGTAGGGGAGGGGCAGCCCCAGCATTTT.

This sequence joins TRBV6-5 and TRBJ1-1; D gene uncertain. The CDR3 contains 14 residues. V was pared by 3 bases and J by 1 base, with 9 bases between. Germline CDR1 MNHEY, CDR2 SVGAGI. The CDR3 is CASSYGSGNTEAFF. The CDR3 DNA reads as TGTGCCAGCAGTTATGGCAGTGGGAACACTGAAGCTTTCTTT.

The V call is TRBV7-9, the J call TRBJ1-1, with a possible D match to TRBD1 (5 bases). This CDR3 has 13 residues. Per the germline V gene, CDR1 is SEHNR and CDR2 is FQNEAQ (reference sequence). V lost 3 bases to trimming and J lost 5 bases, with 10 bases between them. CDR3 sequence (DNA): TGTGCCAGCAGCTTGCAGGGAGGGACTGAAGCTTTCTTT. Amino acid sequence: CASSLQGGTEAFF.

Written as DNA, the CDR3 is TGCGCCAGCAGCTCGACACCCCAGGGTGGCGCGACTAATGAAAAACTGTTTTTT. Amino acid sequence: CASSSTPQGGATNEKLFF. The chain combines TRBV5-1 with TRBJ1-4; D possibly corresponds to TRBD1 (5 bases). Germline values: CDR1 SGHRS, CDR2 YFSETQ. The CDR3 length is 18 residues. Trimming stripped 3 bases from V and 2 bases from J, with 20 bases between.

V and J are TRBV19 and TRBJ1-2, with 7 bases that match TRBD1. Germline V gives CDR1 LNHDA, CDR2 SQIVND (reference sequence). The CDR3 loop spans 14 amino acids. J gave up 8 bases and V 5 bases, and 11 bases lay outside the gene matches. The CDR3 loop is CASSPQTGAGGYTF. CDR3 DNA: TGTGCCAGTAGTCCGCAAACAGGGGCGGGAGGCTACACCTTC.

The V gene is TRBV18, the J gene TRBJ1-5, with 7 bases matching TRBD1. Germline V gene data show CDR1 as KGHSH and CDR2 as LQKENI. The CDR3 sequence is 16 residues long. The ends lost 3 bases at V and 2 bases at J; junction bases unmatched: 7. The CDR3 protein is CASSPPQGVGNQPQHF. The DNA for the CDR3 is TGTGCCAGCTCACCCCCTCAGGGGGTGGGCAATCAGCCCCAGCATTTT.

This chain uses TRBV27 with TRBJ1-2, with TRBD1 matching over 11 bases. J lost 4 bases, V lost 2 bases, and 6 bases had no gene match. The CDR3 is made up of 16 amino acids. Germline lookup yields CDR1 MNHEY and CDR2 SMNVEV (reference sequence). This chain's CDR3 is CASSLIGDRGGYGYTF. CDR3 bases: TGTGCCAGCAGTTTAATAGGGGACAGGGGGGGCTATGGCTACACCTTC.

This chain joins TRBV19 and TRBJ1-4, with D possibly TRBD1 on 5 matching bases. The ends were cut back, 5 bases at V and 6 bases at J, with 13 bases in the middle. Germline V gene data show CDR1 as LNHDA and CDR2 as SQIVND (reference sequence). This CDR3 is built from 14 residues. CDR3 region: CASSRGGSDEKLFF. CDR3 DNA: TGTGCCAGTAGTCGGGGGGGTTCGGATGAAAAACTGTTTTTT.

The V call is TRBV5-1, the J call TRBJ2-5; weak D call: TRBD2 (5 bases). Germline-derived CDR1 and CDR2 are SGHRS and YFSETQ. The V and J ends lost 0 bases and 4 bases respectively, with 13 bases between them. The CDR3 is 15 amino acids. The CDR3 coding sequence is TGCGCCAGCAGCTTGGGAGGGAACCTGGGAGAGACCCAGTACTTC. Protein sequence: CASSLGGNLGETQYF. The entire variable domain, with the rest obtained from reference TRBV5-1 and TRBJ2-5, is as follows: KAGVTQTPRYLIKTRGQQVTLSCSPISGHRSVSWYQQTPGQGLQFLFEYFSETQRNKGNFPGRFSGRQFSNSRSEMNVSTLELGDSALYLCASSLGGNLGETQYFGPGTRLLVL.

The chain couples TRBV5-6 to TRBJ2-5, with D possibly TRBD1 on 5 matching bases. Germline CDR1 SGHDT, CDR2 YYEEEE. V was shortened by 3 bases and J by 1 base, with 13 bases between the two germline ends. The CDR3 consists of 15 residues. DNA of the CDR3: TGTGCCAGCAGCTGGGGATGGGGCGGCCAAGAGACCCAGTACTTC. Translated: CASSWGWGGQETQYF.

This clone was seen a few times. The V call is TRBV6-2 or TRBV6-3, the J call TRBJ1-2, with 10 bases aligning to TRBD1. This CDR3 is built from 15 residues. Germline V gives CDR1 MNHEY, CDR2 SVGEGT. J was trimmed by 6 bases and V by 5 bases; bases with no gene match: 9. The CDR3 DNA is TGTGCCAGCAGTCACGGACAGGGGGACGGACATGGCTACACCTTC. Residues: CASSHGQGDGHGYTF.

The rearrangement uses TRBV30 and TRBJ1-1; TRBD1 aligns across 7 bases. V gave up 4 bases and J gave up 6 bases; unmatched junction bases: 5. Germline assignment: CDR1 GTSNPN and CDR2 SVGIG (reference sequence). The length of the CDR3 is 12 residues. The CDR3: CAWNDRDPEAFF. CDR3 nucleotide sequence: TGTGCCTGGAATGACAGGGACCCTGAAGCTTTCTTT. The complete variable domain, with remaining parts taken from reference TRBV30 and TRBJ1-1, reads SQTIHQWPATLVQPVGSPLSLECTVEGTSNPNLYWYRQAAGRGLQLLFYSVGIGQISSEVPQNLSASRPQDRQFILSSKKLLLSDSGFYLCAWNDRDPEAFFGQGTRLTVV.